This TCR beta chain came from a study of a mutant IDH1 vaccine in newly diagnosed glioma (dated by TCRdb to the early 2020s). About the investigation overall: Across visits V03 through V10, patients got a total of eight vaccinations, given in weeks 1, 3, 5, 7, 11, 15, 19 and 23. Vaccination started 4-6 weeks after radiotherapy alone, or was given together with temozolomide cycles in the groups whose treatment included chemotherapy. Peripheral blood was collected at six visits: V03 (baseline), V05, V07, V10, V12 and V13. Longitudinal TCRB deep sequencing was performed for about two dozen treated patients wherever samples were available for exploratory analyses. Of the approximately 35 treated patients, around 60% were male and about 38% were female, and the mean age was roughly 40 years. Prior to enrollment, patients had been given standard therapy consisting of radiotherapy alone, temozolomide alone, or radiochemotherapy with temozolomide, with the combination given to most patients.

This specimen's time point label, interpreted: week 11, during vaccination. Each vaccine dose, consisting of 300 ug of a 20-mer mutant IDH1 peptide in Montanide, was administered subcutaneously with topical imiquimod. Donors had newly diagnosed WHO grade 3 or 4 IDH1-mutant astrocytomas with loss of nuclear ATRX. The samples were drawn from NOA16, a multicentre, single-arm, open-label phase I trial in Germany that tested a mutant IDH1 peptide vaccine in humans for the first time. The DNeasy Blood and Tissue Kit was used to extract genomic DNA from EDTA blood for TCRB sequencing. Libraries were prepared through the immunoSEQ multiplex PCR assay. Rearranged TCR beta chain sequences were amplified with the hsTCRB Kit following the manufacturer's protocol. Sequencing of TCRB libraries was carried out on an Illumina MiSeq. Regarding the original processing steps: The kit vendor's proprietary platform handled demultiplexing, trimming and gene mapping. This is the immuneACCESS table as TCRdb keeps it, with only in-frame sequences that have V and J called. A part of the clones is gone; compared with another copy, unresolved V genes explain less than half, and the rest is unexplained. V and J calls and clone size are those listed in that table; D and trimming were worked out from the DNA. The sample data list roughly 130,000 clones, and around four fifths of these were observed just once. The ten largest make up 5% to 7% of the sample.

V sheds 0 bases and J sheds 0 bases, leaving 4 bases between their ends. CDR1 SGHVS and CDR2 FNYEAQ are derived from the germline V gene. The CDR3 measures 14 amino acids from cysteine to phenylalanine. CDR3 DNA is the only sequence kept; it has 42 bases, read in frame from the first base. A note on this clone: Its recognized antigen is unknown. Base qualities are missing; no much larger clone stands one base away.

Paper-wide results and their limitations: PBMC samples for TCRB deep sequencing were selected based on availability. According to the authors, sample limitations meant that analyses of patient blood samples could not be reproduced. Immune responses induced by the vaccine were seen in about 93% of patients across multiple MHC alleles. Changes in the top peripheral T cell clonotypes picked up by TCRB sequencing did not appear to be linked to pseudoprogression.

Recombination linked TRBV7-6 to TRBJ2-3, with the identity of the D gene unclear. Here the sequenced sample was PBMCs, taken from a glioma patient whose treatment included an IDH1 peptide vaccine. This receptor was identified in a man aged 35 to 55 with glioma. The sequence in DNA is TGTGCCAGCAGCTTAGCTCGGAGCACAGATACGCAGTATTTT. Protein translation: CASSLARSTDTQYF.